A selection of T cell receptor beta chains follows, all from one sample in a study of human T cells and chemical hapten exposure. MiXCR, applied by TCRdb to the RACE reads, yields one record per CDR3 protein. This sample carries just over 95,000 distinct CDR3 sequences, 25% to 30% of them seen once, and the ten largest clones take 10%. The source was whole blood, collected in connection with sensitization to the hapten diphenylcyclopropenone (DPC). These receptors were collected from a man aged 40-49 years with alopecia areata. Some clones in this sample may be carry-over from other donors' samples. CDR3s include the opening cysteine and the closing phenylalanine or tryptophan. The D gene is left open where the match is weak. The listing skips clone size in some rows; elsewhere it reads once, few, many or a size class.

j_call clone_size d_call v_call cdr3_aa cdr3_nt
TRBJ2-2 many - TRBV3-1 CASRKVGAAGTGELFF TGTGCCAGCAGGAAGGTTGGGGCCGCCGGCACCGGGGAGCTGTTTTTT
TRBJ2-1 - - TRBV20-1 CSASLGNEQFF TGCAGTGCGTCACTAGGCAATGAGCAGTTCTTC
TRBJ1-5 - - TRBV18 CASSLKAVSNQPQHF TGTGCCAGCTCATTAAAGGCCGTTAGCAATCAGCCCCAGCATTTT
TRBJ2-1 few - TRBV12-3/TRBV12-4 CASSPGPARRGEQFF TGTGCCAGCAGCCCAGGACCGGCTAGGAGGGGAGAGCAGTTCTTC
TRBJ2-7 few - TRBV2 CASRASGHGGSYEQYF TGTGCCAGCAGAGCCTCCGGGCACGGAGGTTCCTACGAGCAGTACTTC
TRBJ2-1 - - TRBV27 CASTYRASNEQFF TGTGCCAGCACCTACAGGGCTTCCAATGAGCAGTTCTTC
TRBJ2-1 - TRBD2 TRBV10-3 CAISQEGLAGGRVDQFF TGTGCCATCAGCCAGGAAGGTCTAGCGGGAGGAAGGGTAGATCAGTTCTTC
TRBJ2-5 once - TRBV14 CASNEIGFQETQYF TGTGCCAGCAACGAAATAGGATTCCAAGAGACCCAGTACTTC
TRBJ2-1 - TRBD1 TRBV20-1 CSAREGQGNEQFF TGCAGTGCTAGAGAAGGACAGGGCAATGAGCAGTTCTTC
TRBJ1-2 - - TRBV27 CASSSRSKVQPYGYTF TGTGCCAGCAGTTCTCGGAGCAAGGTCCAACCCTATGGCTACACCTTC
TRBJ2-7 once - TRBV10-3 CAISRDTTYEQYF TGTGCCATCAGTCGGGACACTACCTACGAGCAGTACTTC
TRBJ1-5 - TRBD1 TRBV20-1 CSARDRGDQPQHF TGCAGTGCCCGGGACAGGGGCGATCAGCCCCAGCATTTT
TRBJ2-7 - - TRBV10-3 CAISESARTGGSYEQYF TGTGCCATCAGTGAGTCGGCCAGGACAGGAGGGTCCTACGAGCAGTACTTC
TRBJ2-5 - - TRBV9 CASSVAGNPIEAQYF TGTGCCAGCAGCGTAGCGGGGAACCCAATAGAGGCCCAGTACTTC